These 20 T cell receptor beta chains originate from one sample sequenced in a study of cytomegalovirus exposure and HLA in healthy donors. 60 Vbeta and 13 Jbeta primers were used in PCR. Profiling relied on immunoSEQ multiplex PCR, and the TCRdb table lists in-frame clones only, not all of them. The table lists some 90,000 clones, about 80% of them singletons. What was sequenced was PBMCs. Every receptor here comes from a woman aged 45-65 years in good health and CMV-seropositive.

V usage is TRBV6-6 and J usage is TRBJ2-3; D uncertain. The CDR3 runs to 14 residues. V dropped 2 bases and J dropped 0 bases, with 6 bases sitting between them. CDR1 is MNHNY, CDR2 SVGAGI, per germline (reference sequence). The CDR3 DNA follows: TGTGCCAGCAGTTACACAGCTAGCACAGATACGCAGTATTTT. This translates into CASSYTASTDTQYF.

The CDR3 spells CASSLGTGDMNTEAFF. DNA of the CDR3: TGTGCCAGTAGTCTTGGGACAGGGGATATGAACACTGAAGCTTTCTTT. The gene calls are TRBV19 and TRBJ1-1, with 10 positions matching TRBD1. This CDR3 is built from 16 residues. Trimming cost V 5 bases and J 0 bases; bases outside gene matches: 6. Germline V gene lookup returns CDR1 LNHDA and CDR2 SQIVND (reference sequence).

The table lists this clone with a count of one. The rearrangement links TRBV30 to TRBJ1-1; D gene ambiguous. Trimming cost V 4 bases and J 5 bases, with 8 bases left between them. The CDR3 spans 11 residues. Germline loops: CDR1 GTSNPN, CDR2 SVGIG (reference sequence). CDR3 sequence (DNA): TGTGCCTGGATAAGAGGGACTGAAGCTTTCTTT. Translating it yields CAWIRGTEAFF.

The V call is TRBV4-2, the J call TRBJ2-3, with 9 bases fitting TRBD2. Germline trimming cut 2 bases from V and 4 bases from J; bases unmatched to any gene: 7. The germline V gene has CDR1 LGHNA and CDR2 YNFKEQ. This CDR3 is 16 amino acids long. The CDR3 protein is CASSQMRGGTSDTQYF. CDR3 bases: TGTGCCAGCAGCCAAATGCGGGGGGGAACCTCAGATACGCAGTATTTT.

V usage is TRBV11-3 and J usage is TRBJ2-3, with a weak D call TRBD2 (6 bases). V was clipped by 0 bases and J by 2 bases, with 18 bases between them. The germline CDR1 and CDR2 sequences are SGHNT and YENEEA. This CDR3 is built from 18 residues. Here the CDR3 DNA reads TGTGCCAGCAGCTTAGATCTCGGGAGCACACTATTCACAGATACGCAGTATTTT. Its translation: CASSLDLGSTLFTDTQYF.

This chain links TRBV7-9 with TRBJ2-1; 7 positions agree with TRBD2. The CDR3 spans 15 residues. The trim removed 0 bases at V and 5 bases at J, leaving 4 bases unmatched. Per the germline V gene, CDR1 is SEHNR and CDR2 is FQNEAQ (reference sequence). CDR3: CASSLAGGIHNEQFF. Here the CDR3 DNA reads TGTGCCAGCAGCTTAGCGGGGGGGATCCACAATGAGCAGTTCTTC.

V gene TRBV2 combines with J gene TRBJ2-3; 8 positions match TRBD2. The junction had 14 bases not matched to a gene; V was cut back by 6 bases and J by 6 bases. Per the germline V gene, CDR1 is SNHLY and CDR2 is FYNNEI. This CDR3 comprises 16 residues. CDR3 sequence reads: CASRAGSGGLLDTQYF. CDR3 bases: TGTGCCAGCAGGGCAGGGAGCGGGGGCCTTCTGGATACGCAGTATTTT.

The chain links TRBV7-2 to TRBJ2-2, with 10 bases lining up with TRBD2. Unmatched junction bases numbered 5, after V lost 2 bases and J lost 5 bases. The CDR3 is made up of 16 amino acids. The germline V gene has CDR1 SGHTA and CDR2 FQGNSA. The CDR3 protein is CASSLSQRGGTGELFF. The DNA for the CDR3 is TGTGCCAGCAGCTTATCCCAGCGGGGGGGAACCGGGGAGCTGTTTTTT.

The chain has TRBV2 and TRBJ2-2; D unclear. CDR3 size: 13 residues. Germline V CDR1 and CDR2: SNHLY, FYNNEI. Trimming left V 6 bases short and J 1 base short, with 6 bases between. The CDR3 sequence: CASRAENTGELFF. CDR3 in DNA: TGTGCCAGCAGGGCAGAGAACACCGGGGAGCTGTTTTTT. The full variable domain, with the rest looked up from reference TRBV2 and TRBJ2-2, is EPEVTQTPSHQVTQMGQEVILRCVPISNHLYFYWYRQILGQKVEFLVSFYNNEISEKSEIFDDQFSVERPDGSNFTLKIRSTKLEDSAMYFCASRAENTGELFFGEGSRLTVL.

This chain joins TRBV19 and TRBJ1-1, with D perhaps matching TRBD1 (6 bases). The CDR3 extends over 14 amino acids. The V end lost 4 bases, the J end lost 7 bases, and 16 bases lay between the germline ends. Germline V gives CDR1 LNHDA, CDR2 SQIVND (reference sequence). As DNA, the CDR3 is TGTGCCAGTAGTACCCTCCCAGGGGCCGGTGAAGCTTTCTTT. The encoded protein is CASSTLPGAGEAFF.

The chain joins TRBV4-1 to TRBJ2-7, with 7 bases fitting TRBD1. The germline V gene has CDR1 MGHRA and CDR2 YSYEKL. V gave up 6 bases and J gave up 3 bases; unmatched junction bases: 8. The CDR3 runs to 14 residues. CDR3: CASRKGQFDYEQYF. CDR3 bases: TGCGCCAGCAGGAAGGGACAGTTCGACTACGAGCAGTACTTC.

V and J are TRBV6-5 and TRBJ1-1; D perhaps matches TRBD1 (5 bases). V lost 5 bases and J 1 base, leaving 11 bases between the germline ends. The CDR3 has 14 amino acids. CDR1 and CDR2 (germline): MNHEY, SVGAGI. CDR3 sequence: CASSPDGGNTEAFF. The CDR3 DNA reads TGTGCCAGCAGTCCGGACGGGGGGAACACTGAAGCTTTCTTT.

The chain carries TRBV7-3 and TRBJ2-1, with 10 nucleotides matching TRBD2. Germline CDR1 SGHTA, CDR2 FQGTGA. Trimming took 1 base from V and 5 from J; bases not matched to a gene: 2. This CDR3 region has 15 residues. The CDR3 DNA reads TGTGCCAGCAGCTTAAGACTAGCGGGTAACAATGAGCAGTTCTTC. Translation gives CASSLRLAGNNEQFF.

The V and J genes are TRBV12-5 and TRBJ1-5; 9 nucleotides agree with TRBD1. The germline CDR1 and CDR2 sequences are LGHNT and FRNRAP. There are 22 residues in the CDR3. Germline trimming cut 0 bases from V and 3 bases from J; bases unmatched to any gene: 21. CDR3 sequence reads: CASGLVLSGTGKQGLLNQPQHF. Here the CDR3 DNA reads TGTGCTAGTGGTTTGGTTCTTTCCGGGACAGGGAAACAGGGTCTCCTCAATCAGCCCCAGCATTTT.

This clone was counted once. The chain joins TRBV6-5 to TRBJ2-2; D is unresolved. The germline V and J ends were trimmed by 7 bases and 6 bases, with 12 bases remaining between them. Germline V gene sequence: CDR1 MNHEY, CDR2 SVGAGI. CDR3 length: 13 amino acids. The CDR3 is CASTLGSPGELFF. In DNA, the CDR3 is TGTGCCAGCACTCTCGGTAGTCCCGGGGAGCTGTTTTTT.

The chain employs TRBV18 and TRBJ1-4; D uncertain. Trimming shortened V by 0 bases and J by 3 bases, and 8 bases separated the two germline ends. Germline assignment: CDR1 KGHSH and CDR2 LQKENI. CDR3 size: 15 residues. The CDR3 reads CASSPPRQANEKLFF. The DNA for the CDR3 is TGTGCCAGCTCACCACCGCGACAAGCTAATGAAAAACTGTTTTTT.

The chain links TRBV11-3 to TRBJ2-5; possibly TRBD2 for D (5 bases). CDR1 SGHNT and CDR2 YENEEA come from the germline V gene. V dropped 3 bases and J dropped 7 bases, with 15 bases sitting between them. The CDR3 sequence is 14 residues long. The CDR3 loop is CASSFVAGAGTQYF. CDR3 nucleotide sequence: TGTGCCAGCAGCTTTGTGGCGGGCGCAGGGACCCAGTACTTC.

The chain has TRBV5-1 and TRBJ1-1; possible D gene TRBD1, 6 bases. The CDR3 has 14 residues. CDR1 is SGHRS and CDR2 is YFSETQ in the germline V gene. V gave up 4 bases and J gave up 1 base, with 11 bases separating them. The CDR3 coding sequence is TGCGCCAGCAGCAGACAGGCGACGAACACTGAAGCTTTCTTT. It specifies CASSRQATNTEAFF.

The V gene is TRBV5-1, the J gene TRBJ1-6, with D unclear. CDR1 is SGHRS and CDR2 is YFSETQ in the germline V gene. The CDR3 consists of 16 residues. The germline V and J ends were trimmed by 4 bases and 10 bases, with 21 bases remaining between them. This CDR3 is CASSPATQEPPSPLHF. The CDR3 region has the DNA TGCGCCAGCAGCCCCGCGACCCAGGAACCCCCCTCACCCCTCCACTTT. Supplemented by reference TRBV5-1 and TRBJ1-6, the full variable domain reads KAGVTQTPRYLIKTRGQQVTLSCSPISGHRSVSWYQQTPGQGLQFLFEYFSETQRNKGNFPGRFSGRQFSNSRSEMNVSTLELGDSALYLCASSPATQEPPSPLHFGNGTRLTVT.

V usage is TRBV12-2 and J usage is TRBJ2-1; the listed D gene, TRBD2, was not tested against the DNA. TRBV12-2 is a recognized pseudogene. The CDR3 has 15 residues. This CDR3 is CASRLEGLAFDEQFF. The CDR3 DNA follows: TGTGCAAGTCGCTTAGAGGGACTAGCGTTCGATGAGCAGTTCTTC.